This is a list of T cell receptor beta chains from one sample in a study of blood T cells in healthy people across ages. TCRdb re-analysed the 5' RACE reads in MiXCR, keeping a single row per CDR3 protein. The sample records about 810,000 distinct CDR3 sequences, about 37% being singletons. Sequencing was performed on blood. The receptors originated from a man aged 18 to 29 in good health. CDR3s include the opening cysteine and the closing phenylalanine or tryptophan. D genes are given only for firm matches. Clone size is given for some rows only: seen once, a few or many times, or a class if the clone is expanded.

15	TRBV7-6	.	.	TRBJ2-7	TGTGCCAGCAGCTTACGTATCCGGGGGGCCCCCGAGCAGTACTTC	CASSLRIRGAPEQYF
12	TRBV15	.	few	TRBJ2-7	TGTGCCACCAGCACGGGAGACAATGAGCAGTACTTC	CATSTGDNEQYF
12	TRBV12-3/TRBV12-4	.	.	TRBJ2-7	TGTGCCAGCAGTTCTACCCCCTACGAGCAGTACTTC	CASSSTPYEQYF
13	TRBV12-3/TRBV12-4	.	many	TRBJ2-7	TGTGCCAGCAGTTATCCAGACTCCTACGAGCAGTACTTC	CASSYPDSYEQYF
18	TRBV7-9	.	once	TRBJ2-1	TGTGCCAGCAGCTTAGGTCAGCACCGGGCCCTAGCTATGGATGAGCAGTTCTTC	CASSLGQHRALAMDEQFF
14	TRBV12-3/TRBV12-4	.	.	TRBJ1-6	TGTGCCAGCAGTTCGTGGGAGGGTAATTCACCCCTCCACTTT	CASSSWEGNSPLHF
16	TRBV20-1	TRBD2	.	TRBJ2-1	TGCAGTGCTAGAGGAGTGGGAGGGCTAAAAAGGGATGAGCAGTTCTTC	CSARGVGGLKRDEQFF
15	TRBV12-3/TRBV12-4	TRBD1	.	TRBJ1-2	TGTGCCAGCAGTTCCACCGGGACAGGCCCCTATGGCTACACCTTC	CASSSTGTGPYGYTF
14	TRBV7-8	.	.	TRBJ1-1	TGTGCCAGCAGCTTGACAGGCGGAACGACTGAAGCTTTCTTT	CASSLTGGTTEAFF
15	TRBV4-3	.	.	TRBJ2-5	TGCGCCAGCAGCCAAGTGCAGGGGATCTTGGAGACCCAGTACTTC	CASSQVQGILETQYF
15	TRBV7-3	.	.	TRBJ2-1	TGTGCCAGCAGCCAGTTACAGAGCTCCTACAATGAGCAGTTCTTC	CASSQLQSSYNEQFF
12	TRBV20-1	.	.	TRBJ2-1	TGCAGTGCTAGAGGGACTCACAATGAGCAGTTCTTC	CSARGTHNEQFF
13	TRBV6-5	.	.	TRBJ1-2	TGTGCCAGCAGTGACGACATTAACTATGGCTACACCTTC	CASSDDINYGYTF
17	TRBV9	.	.	TRBJ1-6	TGTGCCAGCAGCCTACCTACAGGGAGCTCCTATAATTCACCCCTCCACTTT	CASSLPTGSSYNSPLHF
15	TRBV5-1	TRBD1	few	TRBJ1-2	TGCGCCAGCAGCTTGCAGGGGGACATTAACTATGGCTACACCTTC	CASSLQGDINYGYTF
13	TRBV7-9	.	.	TRBJ2-2	TGTGCCAGCAGCTGGCGTGGCACCGGGGAGCTGTTTTTT	CASSWRGTGELFF
16	TRBV5-1	TRBD2	few	TRBJ2-2	TGCGCCAGCAGCTTTGCGGGACTAGTAGGCCCCGGGGAGCTGTTTTTT	CASSFAGLVGPGELFF
14	TRBV12-3/TRBV12-4	.	once	TRBJ1-5	TGTGCCAGCACCAGCGGGGGATCCGGACAGCCCCAGCATTTT	CASTSGGSGQPQHF
15	TRBV5-1	.	many	TRBJ1-2	TGCGCCAGCAGCTTGGAGGGCGCGGGCGGCTATGGCTACACCTTC	CASSLEGAGGYGYTF
14	TRBV7-2	.	once	TRBJ1-1	TGTGCCAGCAGCTATGGACACTTGAACACTGAAGCTTTCTTT	CASSYGHLNTEAFF
17	TRBV5-1	TRBD1	.	TRBJ1-6	TGCGCCAGCAGCTCCACCGGGACAGGGCGCGATAATTCACCCCTCCACTTT	CASSSTGTGRDNSPLHF
17	TRBV11-2	.	.	TRBJ2-1	TGTGCCAGCAGCTTAGGTACTACAGGTTTGAGCTACGATGAGCAGTTCTTC	CASSLGTTGLSYDEQFF
15	TRBV7-9	TRBD1	.	TRBJ1-2	TGTGCCAGCAGCCAAACGACAGGGGGCAACTATGGCTACACCTTC	CASSQTTGGNYGYTF
17	TRBV20-1	TRBD2	.	TRBJ2-3	TGCAGTGCTAGAGGGACGGTACTAGCGGGGGTCACAGATACGCAGTATTTT	CSARGTVLAGVTDTQYF
14	TRBV10-3	.	many	TRBJ2-7	TGTGCCATCAGTGAGTCGTCTTACGCCTACGAGCAGTACTTC	CAISESSYAYEQYF
15	TRBV6-5	.	many	TRBJ1-4	TGTGCCAGCAGTCGGAGGGTCCGCACTAATGAAAAACTGTTTTTT	CASSRRVRTNEKLFF
18	TRBV5-6	TRBD2	.	TRBJ2-3	TGTGCCAGCAGCACCGGACTAGCGGGGGACCCATTCACAGATACGCAGTATTTT	CASSTGLAGDPFTDTQYF
14	TRBV27	TRBD1	.	TRBJ1-1	TGTGCCAGCAGTCCCCGGGACAGAACACTGATAGCTTTCTTT	CASSPRDRTLIAFF
15	TRBV4-3	TRBD1	few	TRBJ1-5	TGTGCCAGCAGCCAGGGGGCCGGTAGCAATCAGCCCCAGCATTTT	CASSQGAGSNQPQHF
13	TRBV20-1	.	many	TRBJ2-7	TGCAGTGCTAGAAGACTCCAGGTCATGGACCAGTACTTC	CSARRLQVMDQYF
14	TRBV24-1	.	few	TRBJ2-1	TGTGCCACCAGTGACCCCGACGGTTACAATGAGCAGTTCTTC	CATSDPDGYNEQFF
15	TRBV20-1	TRBD1	once	TRBJ2-3	TGCAGTGCTATAGTCGGGGACAGGGGTGCAGATACGCAGTATTTT	CSAIVGDRGADTQYF
15	TRBV6-5	.	few	TRBJ2-7	TGTGCCAGCAGCCGCTACCCAGCCTCCTCCTACGAGCAGTACTTC	CASSRYPASSYEQYF
16	TRBV4-3	.	.	TRBJ2-2	TGCGCCAGCAGCCGCACGACGGGGGCCGACACCGGGGAGCTGTTTTTT	CASSRTTGADTGELFF
20	TRBV11-2	.	few	TRBJ2-7	TGTGCCAGCAGCTTAACCGGAGGAGGGACACTACGAAAATGGGGCAATGAGCAGTACTTC	CASSLTGGGTLRKWGNEQYF
14	TRBV6-5	.	.	TRBJ2-7	TGTGCCAGCAGCCCAGGACCGCTCATTTACGAGCAGTACTTC	CASSPGPLIYEQYF
15	TRBV4-3	.	few	TRBJ2-1	TGCGCCAGCAGCCATGGCGGAGGGGTCGGGAATGAGCAGTTCTTC	CASSHGGGVGNEQFF
13	TRBV20-1	.	many	TRBJ2-5	TGCAGTGCTAGGGTCCGGGGCCCAGAGACCCAGTACTTC	CSARVRGPETQYF
14	TRBV29-1	.	many	TRBJ2-1	TGCAGCGTTCCCCCGTGGGACTCCAACAATGAGCAGTTCTTC	CSVPPWDSNNEQFF
14	TRBV4-3	.	.	TRBJ1-6	TGCGCCAGCAGCCAAGATTTGAGGGATTCACCCCTCCACTTT	CASSQDLRDSPLHF
15	TRBV12-3/TRBV12-4	.	.	TRBJ2-7	TGTGCCAGCAGACCCTACCGGGACAAAGGCTACGAGCAGTACTTC	CASRPYRDKGYEQYF
17	TRBV12-3/TRBV12-4	.	.	TRBJ2-2	TGTGCCAGCAGATCCTATTGGGGGGACACGAACACCGGGGAGCTGTTTTTT	CASRSYWGDTNTGELFF
16	TRBV12-3/TRBV12-4	.	few	TRBJ1-6	TGTGCCAGCAGCCCGGGACGGCGGGGGAGGAATTCACCCCTCCACTTT	CASSPGRRGRNSPLHF
13	TRBV20-1	.	few	TRBJ1-1	TGCAGTGCTAGAGATCGTTACGGGTATGAAGCTTTCTTT	CSARDRYGYEAFF
15	TRBV20-1	.	.	TRBJ2-5	TGCAGTGCTAGTGCCCGGGACTGGGCCTACAATGAGCAGTACTTC	CSASARDWAYNEQYF
14	TRBV6-5	.	.	TRBJ1-1	TGTGTCAGCAGTACCCGTGACAGGAACACTGAAGCTTTCTTT	CVSSTRDRNTEAFF
15	TRBV6-6	TRBD2	.	TRBJ2-1	TGTGCCAGCAGTTACGGGACTAGCGGGAGCAATGAGCAGTTCTTC	CASSYGTSGSNEQFF